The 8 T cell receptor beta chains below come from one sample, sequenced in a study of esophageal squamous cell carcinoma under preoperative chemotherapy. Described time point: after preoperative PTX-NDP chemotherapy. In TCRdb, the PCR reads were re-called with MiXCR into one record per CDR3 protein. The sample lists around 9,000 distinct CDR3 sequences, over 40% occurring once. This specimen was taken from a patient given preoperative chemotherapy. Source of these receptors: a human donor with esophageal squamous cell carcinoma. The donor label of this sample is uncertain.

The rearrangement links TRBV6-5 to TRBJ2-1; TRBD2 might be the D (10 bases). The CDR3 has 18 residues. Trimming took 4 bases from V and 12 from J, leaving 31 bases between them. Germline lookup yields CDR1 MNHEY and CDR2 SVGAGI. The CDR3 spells CASSLSGTGLAGGGTQFF. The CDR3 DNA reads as TGTGCCAGCAGTTTATCCGGGACAGGGTTAGCGGGAGGCGGGACGCAGTTCTTC.

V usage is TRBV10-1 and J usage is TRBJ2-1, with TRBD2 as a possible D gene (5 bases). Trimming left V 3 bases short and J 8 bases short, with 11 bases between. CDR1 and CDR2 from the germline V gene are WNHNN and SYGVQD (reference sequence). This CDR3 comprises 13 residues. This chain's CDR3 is CASSESSLHEQFF. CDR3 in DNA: TGCGCCAGCAGTGAATCTAGCCTCCATGAGCAGTTCTTC.

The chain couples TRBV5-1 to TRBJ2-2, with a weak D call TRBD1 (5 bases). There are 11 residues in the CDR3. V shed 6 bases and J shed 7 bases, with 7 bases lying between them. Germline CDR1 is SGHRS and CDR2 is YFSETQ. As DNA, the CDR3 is TGCGCCAGCATGCAGGGCGGGGAGCTGTTTTTT. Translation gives CASMQGGELFF.

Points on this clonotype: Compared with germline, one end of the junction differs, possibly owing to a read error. CDR3 nucleotide sequence: TGTGGCAGCCAGGCTGTGACAACAAATACGCAGTACTTT. Residues: CGSQAVTTNTQYF. The chain uses TRBV6-2 or TRBV6-3 and TRBJ2-3; D not resolved. CDR3 size: 13 residues. Germline V lookup: CDR1 MNHEY, CDR2 SVGEGT.

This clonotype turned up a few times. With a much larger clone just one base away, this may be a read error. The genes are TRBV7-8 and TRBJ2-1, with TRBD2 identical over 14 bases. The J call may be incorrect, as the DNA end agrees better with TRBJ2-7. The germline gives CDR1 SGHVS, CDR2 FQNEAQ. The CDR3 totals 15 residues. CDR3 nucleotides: TGTGCCAGCAGCTCGGGACTAGCGGGAGTCAATGAGCAGTACTTC. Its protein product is CASSSGLAGVNEQYF.

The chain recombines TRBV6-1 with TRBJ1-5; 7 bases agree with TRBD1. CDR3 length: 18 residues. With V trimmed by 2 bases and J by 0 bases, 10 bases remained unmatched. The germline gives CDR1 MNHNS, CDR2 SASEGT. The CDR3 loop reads CASSERGGQPYSNQPQHF. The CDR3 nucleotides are TGTGCCAGCAGTGAAAGAGGGGGACAGCCTTATAGCAATCAGCCCCAGCATTTT.

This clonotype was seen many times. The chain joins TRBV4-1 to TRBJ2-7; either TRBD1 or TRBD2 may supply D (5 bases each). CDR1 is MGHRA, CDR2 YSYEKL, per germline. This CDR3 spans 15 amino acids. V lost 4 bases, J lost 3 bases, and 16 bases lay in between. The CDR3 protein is CASSPTVRGFYEQYF. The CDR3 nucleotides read TGCGCCAGCAGCCCGACCGTGAGGGGTTTCTACGAGCAGTACTTC.

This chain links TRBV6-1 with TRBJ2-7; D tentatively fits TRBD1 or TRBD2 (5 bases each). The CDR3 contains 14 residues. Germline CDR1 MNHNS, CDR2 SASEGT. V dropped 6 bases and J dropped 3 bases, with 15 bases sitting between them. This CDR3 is CASSRESQNYEQYF. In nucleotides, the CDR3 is TGTGCCAGCAGCAGGGAGTCCCAAAACTACGAGCAGTACTTC.